These 25 T cell receptor beta chains were sequenced from one sample in a study of PD-1 blockade in classical Hodgkin lymphoma. Some clones are missing from TCRdb's copy, which holds only in-frame ones; the method was immunoSEQ multiplex PCR. Altogether about 90,000 clones are present, approximately 86% being singletons, with the ten largest covering about 17%. Time point noted: cycle 4 day 1 (C4D1), after 6 weeks of nivolumab. With no exception, relapse followed autologous stem cell transplantation in all patients, and brentuximab vedotin exposure varied. Sequenced material: peripheral blood mononuclear cells (PBMCs), taken before the fourth cycle of nivolumab. Every receptor here comes from a human donor with classical Hodgkin lymphoma.

This chain connects TRBV28 to TRBJ2-7; D is tentatively TRBD1 or TRBD2 (5 bases each). The germline V gene has CDR1 MDHEN and CDR2 SYDVKM. The V end lost 7 bases, the J end lost 3 bases, and 16 bases lay between the germline ends. The CDR3 is 14 residues long. As DNA, the CDR3 is TGTGCCAGCAAATCCGGGACGGGGCTCTACGAGCAGTACTTC. This codes for CASKSGTGLYEQYF.

The CDR3 bases are TGTGCCATCAGCGATACGTACGAGCAGTACTTC. Residues: CAISDTYEQYF. The chain combines TRBV10-3 with TRBJ2-7; D remains unclear. Trimming removed 6 bases at V and 4 bases at J, with 7 bases between. The length of the CDR3 is 11 residues. The V gene's germline CDR1 is ENHRY and CDR2 SYGVKD.

V usage is TRBV10-3 and J usage is TRBJ2-7; 7 bases map to TRBD2. Germline V CDR1 and CDR2: ENHRY, SYGVKD. The CDR3 has 13 residues. V gave up 2 bases and J gave up 5 bases; unmatched junction bases: 3. CDR3 protein: CAISEIAGDEQYF. DNA for the CDR3: TGTGCCATCAGTGAGATAGCGGGCGACGAGCAGTACTTC.

This chain links TRBV27 with TRBJ1-2, with 12 bases that match TRBD1. This CDR3 has 16 residues. The V segment lost 5 bases and the J segment 5 bases; nucleotides outside the gene matches: 9. The germline gives CDR1 MNHEY, CDR2 SMNVEV (reference sequence). Here the CDR3 reads CASSLTGTGGDYGYTF. DNA for the CDR3: TGTGCCAGCAGTCTTACCGGGACAGGGGGCGATTATGGCTACACCTTC.

The CDR3, as DNA: TGTGCCAGCAGCTTACGGGGCAGTGCCAGTTCGGATGAGCAGTTCTTC. Translated: CASSLRGSASSDEQFF. The chain couples TRBV11-2 to TRBJ2-1; D may correspond to TRBD1 or TRBD2 (5 bases each). Trimming took 2 bases from V and 8 from J, leaving 19 bases between them. Germline CDR1 is SGHAT and CDR2 is FQNNGV. The CDR3 consists of 16 residues.

The V and J genes are TRBV19 and TRBJ2-2; D possibly matches TRBD1 or TRBD2 (5 bases each). CDR1 and CDR2 (germline): LNHDA, SQIVND (reference sequence). V gave up 2 bases and J gave up 7 bases, with 14 bases separating them. The CDR3 totals 15 residues. The CDR3 nucleotides are TGTGCCAGTAGTATAAGGGACCACGGCGGCGGGGAGCTGTTTTTT. Protein product: CASSIRDHGGGELFF.

The chain combines TRBV29-1 with TRBJ2-1; possibly TRBD1 or TRBD2 for D (5 bases each). Looked up from germline, CDR1 is SQVTM and CDR2 is ANQGSEA. This CDR3 spans 14 amino acids. The germline V and J ends were trimmed by 3 bases and 4 bases, with 13 bases remaining between them. The CDR3 here is CSVDTGTKYNEQFF. CDR3 bases: TGCAGCGTTGACACCGGGACCAAGTACAATGAGCAGTTCTTC.

This sequence joins TRBV5-1 and TRBJ2-1; 14 positions agree with TRBD2. CDR1 is SGHRS and CDR2 is YFSETQ in the germline V gene. J gave up 8 bases and V 0 bases, and 10 bases lay outside the gene matches. The CDR3 extends over 18 amino acids. The CDR3 sequence is CASSLVRNAGLAGDEQFF. For the CDR3, the DNA is TGCGCCAGCAGCTTGGTTCGGAACGCGGGACTAGCGGGAGATGAGCAGTTCTTC.

The chain is built from TRBV7-2 and TRBJ2-2, with 14 bases that match TRBD2. The J segment lost 10 bases and the V segment lost 1 base, leaving 5 bases of the junction unmatched. The CDR3 consists of 16 residues. Germline CDR1 reads SGHTA; CDR2 reads FQGNSA. The CDR3 spells CASSLGPGLAGVELFF. The CDR3, as DNA: TGTGCCAGCAGCTTAGGTCCGGGACTAGCGGGAGTGGAGCTGTTTTTT.

Only a few counts were recorded for this clone. The chain uses TRBV19 and TRBJ2-1; D remains unclear. Germline lookup yields CDR1 LNHDA and CDR2 SQIVND (reference sequence). The germline V and J ends were trimmed by 3 bases and 8 bases, with 8 bases remaining between them. The CDR3 runs 12 residues. The CDR3 reads CASSIKGYEQFF. The DNA of the CDR3 is TGTGCCAGTAGTATCAAAGGCTATGAGCAGTTCTTC.

The chain's CDR3 is CASRALAGTTYEQYF. In nucleotides, the CDR3 is TGCGCCAGCAGGGCACTAGCGGGAACCACCTACGAGCAGTACTTC. The rearrangement uses TRBV5-1 and TRBJ2-7; 10 positions agree with TRBD2. CDR3 length equals 15 residues. Germline V gene lookup returns CDR1 SGHRS and CDR2 YFSETQ. Germline trimming cut 5 bases from V and 2 bases from J; bases unmatched to any gene: 7.

CDR3 in DNA: TGTGCCAGCTCACCGGAGGGCGGGGCAGGTTTCAGTAGGCAGTACTTC. It translates to CASSPEGGAGFSRQYF. This sequence joins TRBV18 and TRBJ2-7; D is possibly TRBD2 (6 bases). The germline V and J ends were trimmed by 3 bases and 9 bases, with 24 bases remaining between them. Germline loops: CDR1 KGHSH, CDR2 LQKENI. This CDR3 region has 16 residues.

The V and J genes are TRBV5-1 and TRBJ2-7; TRBD1 aligns across 8 bases. CDR3 size: 15 residues. Germline assignment: CDR1 SGHRS and CDR2 YFSETQ. Trimming cost V 4 bases and J 5 bases; bases outside gene matches: 11. Here the CDR3 DNA reads TGCGCCAGCAGCCGGAGACAGGGGAGGTTGAACGAGCAGTACTTC. Protein: CASSRRQGRLNEQYF.

J is TRBJ2-1 and V is TRBV7-2; 7 nucleotides line up with TRBD2. The CDR3 has 14 residues. The germline V gene has CDR1 SGHTA and CDR2 FQGNSA. The V and J ends lost 4 bases and 9 bases, in that order; junction bases with no gene match: 9. CDR3 loop: CASSSLGEGGEQFF. The CDR3 region has the DNA TGTGCCAGCAGCTCGTTGGGGGAGGGCGGTGAGCAGTTCTTC.

The chain combines TRBV1 with TRBJ2-5; TRBD2, the table's D call, was not compared with the DNA. The last part of the DNA fits TRBJ2-7 better; the J call may be wrong. TRBV1 is listed as a pseudogene. The CDR3 spans 17 residues. The CDR3 DNA follows: TGCACCAGCAGCCAGACCGGGACTAGCGGGAGAAGAGGCGAGCAGTACTTC. The encoded protein is CTSSQTGTSGRRGEQYF.

The CDR3 loop is CASLRDRGRYEQYF. As DNA, the CDR3 is TGTGCCTCCCTCCGGGACAGGGGTCGGTACGAGCAGTACTTC. V usage is TRBV10-3 and J usage is TRBJ2-7, with TRBD1 matching 10 bases. J was trimmed by 4 bases and V by 11 bases; bases with no gene match: 11. The germline gives CDR1 ENHRY, CDR2 SYGVKD. This CDR3 is 14 amino acids long.

The CDR3 loop is CASSQFGTGDQPQHF. DNA for the CDR3: TGCGCCAGCAGCCAATTTGGCACAGGGGATCAGCCCCAGCATTTT. J is TRBJ1-5 and V is TRBV4-1; 7 bases fit TRBD1. V was clipped by 2 bases and J by 5 bases; unmatched bases: 6. The CDR3 sequence is 15 residues long. Germline V CDR1 and CDR2: MGHRA, YSYEKL.

This chain joins TRBV2 and TRBJ2-1; 11 bases are shared with TRBD2. The CDR3 extends over 16 amino acids. J lost 4 bases, V lost 7 bases, and 9 bases had no gene match. Germline V gene lookup returns CDR1 SNHLY and CDR2 FYNNEI. The CDR3 coding sequence is TGTGCCAGCACTCGGGAGGGGACTAGCGGATACAATGAGCAGTTCTTC. This encodes CASTREGTSGYNEQFF.

The chain has TRBV19 and TRBJ2-6; 9 bases are a match to TRBD1. Looked up from germline, CDR1 is LNHDA and CDR2 is SQIVND (reference sequence). The CDR3 length is 18 residues. V dropped 4 bases and J dropped 0; count of bases not matched to a gene: 7. This CDR3 is CASSTAGTGLSGANVLTF. The CDR3 DNA sequence: TGTGCCAGTAGTACTGCGGGGACAGGGCTCTCTGGGGCCAACGTCCTGACTTTC.

The chain links TRBV11-2 to TRBJ2-1; TRBD2 matches 7 bases. The germline gives CDR1 SGHAT, CDR2 FQNNGV. The trim removed 3 bases at V and 3 bases at J, leaving 5 bases unmatched. The CDR3 is made up of 15 amino acids. DNA of the CDR3: TGTGCCAGCAGCTTCGGGACTACGATCTACAATGAGCAGTTCTTC. This codes for CASSFGTTIYNEQFF. Full variable domain (rest looked up from reference TRBV11-2 and TRBJ2-1): EAGVAQSPRYKIIEKRQSVAFWCNPISGHATLYWYQQILGQGPKLLIQFQNNGVVDDSQLPKDRFSAERLKGVDSTLKIQPAKLEDSAVYLCASSFGTTIYNEQFFGPGTRLTVL.

CDR3 DNA sequence: TGCGCCAGCAGCTTGGCCCCAGGGCACACCGGGGAGCTGTTTTTT. Its protein product is CASSLAPGHTGELFF. This chain uses TRBV5-1 with TRBJ2-2, with D perhaps matching TRBD1 (5 bases). Germline V CDR1 and CDR2: SGHRS, YFSETQ. With 0 bases removed from V and 3 bases from J, the gap between germline ends came to 9 bases. This CDR3 is built from 15 residues.

The V and J genes are TRBV7-6 and TRBJ2-2, with 7 bases matching TRBD1. There are 15 residues in the CDR3. CDR1 is SGHVS, CDR2 FNYEAQ, per germline. V shed 1 base, J shed 3 bases, and the junction held 2 bases outside the gene matches. The CDR3 sequence: CASSLEGADTGELFF. The CDR3 DNA is TGTGCCAGCAGCTTAGAGGGGGCGGACACCGGGGAGCTGTTTTTT.

The rearrangement uses TRBV10-2 and TRBJ2-1, with unresolved D. Germline V gives CDR1 WSHSY, CDR2 SAAADI. The CDR3 is 11 amino acids. V lost 6 bases and J lost 4, with 4 bases in between. As DNA, the CDR3 is TGCGCCAGCAGCTCTTACAATGAGCAGTTCTTC. It codes for CASSSYNEQFF.

V usage is TRBV14 and J usage is TRBJ1-2; D not certain. Germline V gene sequence: CDR1 SGHDN, CDR2 FVKESK. V was pared by 4 bases and J by 4 bases, with 10 bases between. The CDR3 runs to 13 residues. The CDR3 region has the DNA TGTGCCAGCAGCCTGGACTTGGTCTATGGCTACACCTTC. Translated, it gives CASSLDLVYGYTF.

The chain joins TRBV28 to TRBJ2-7, with TRBD1 matching over 7 bases. The CDR3 runs to 13 residues. Per germline, CDR1 MDHEN and CDR2 SYDVKM. The trim removed 11 bases at V and 2 bases at J, leaving 9 bases unmatched. CDR3 coding DNA: TGTGCCGCGGCCCGACAGGGAGCCTACGAGCAGTACTTC. It is translated as CAAARQGAYEQYF.